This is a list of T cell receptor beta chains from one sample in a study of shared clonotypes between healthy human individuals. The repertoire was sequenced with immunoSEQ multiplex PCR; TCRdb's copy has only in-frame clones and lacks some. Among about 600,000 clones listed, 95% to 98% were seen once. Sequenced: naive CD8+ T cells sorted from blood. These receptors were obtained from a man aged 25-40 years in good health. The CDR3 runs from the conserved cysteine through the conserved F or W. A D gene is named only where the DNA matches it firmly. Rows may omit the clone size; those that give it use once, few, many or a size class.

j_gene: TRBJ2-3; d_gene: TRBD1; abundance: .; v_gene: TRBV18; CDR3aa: CASSPSQGGDTQYF; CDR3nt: TGTGCCAGCTCACCATCACAGGGGGGAGATACGCAGTATTTT
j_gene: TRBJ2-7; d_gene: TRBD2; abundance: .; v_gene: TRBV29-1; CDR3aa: CSVRARGRANQYEQYF; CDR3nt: TGCAGCGTTAGAGCTCGCGGGAGGGCCAATCAATACGAGCAGTACTTC
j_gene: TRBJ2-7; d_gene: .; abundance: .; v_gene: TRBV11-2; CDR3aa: CASSPGSGDYEQYF; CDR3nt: TGTGCCAGCAGCCCTGGGTCGGGTGACTACGAGCAGTACTTC
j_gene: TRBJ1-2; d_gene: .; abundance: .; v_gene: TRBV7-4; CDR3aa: CASSLVAGPGHSSDGDGYTF; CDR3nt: TGTGCCAGCAGCTTAGTGGCCGGTCCGGGACATTCGAGTGATGGGGATGGCTACACCTTC
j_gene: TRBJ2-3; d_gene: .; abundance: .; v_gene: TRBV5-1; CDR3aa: CASSPGTSSTDTQYF; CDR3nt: TGCGCCAGCAGCCCGGGGACTTCAAGCACAGATACGCAGTATTTT
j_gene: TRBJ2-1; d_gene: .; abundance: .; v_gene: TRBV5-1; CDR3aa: CASSLEAPSYNEQFF; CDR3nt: TGCGCCAGCAGCTTGGAAGCACCATCCTACAATGAGCAGTTCTTC
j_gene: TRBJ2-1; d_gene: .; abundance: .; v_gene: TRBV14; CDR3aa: CASSQVLGLSSYNEQFF; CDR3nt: TGTGCCAGCAGCCAAGTTCTTGGGCTGAGCTCCTACAATGAGCAGTTCTTC
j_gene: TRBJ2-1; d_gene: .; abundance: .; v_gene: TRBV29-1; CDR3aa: CSVESPRQGSVGEQFF; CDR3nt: TGCAGCGTTGAAAGCCCCCGCCAGGGATCGGTGGGTGAGCAGTTCTTC
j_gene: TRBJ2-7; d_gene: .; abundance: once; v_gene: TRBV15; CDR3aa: CATSRDTAVISYEQYF; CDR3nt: TGTGCCACCAGCAGAGATACAGCGGTGATCTCCTACGAGCAGTACTTC
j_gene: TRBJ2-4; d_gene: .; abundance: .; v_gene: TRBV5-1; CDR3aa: CASSLSIYEAKNIQYF; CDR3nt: TGCGCCAGCAGCTTGAGTATCTACGAGGCCAAAAACATTCAGTACTTC
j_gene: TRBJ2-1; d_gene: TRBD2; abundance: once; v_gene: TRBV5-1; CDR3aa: CASSLGTSGTDEQFF; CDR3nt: TGCGCCAGCAGCTTGGGGACTAGCGGGACCGATGAGCAGTTCTTC
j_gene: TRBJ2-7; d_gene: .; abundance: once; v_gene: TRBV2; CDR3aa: CASMAGDEQYF; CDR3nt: TGTGCCAGCATGGCAGGGGACGAGCAGTACTTC
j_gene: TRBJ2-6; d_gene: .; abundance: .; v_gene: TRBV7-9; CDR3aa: CASSLPLQANVLTF; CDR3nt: TGTGCCAGCAGCTTACCCCTTCAGGCCAACGTCCTGACTTTC
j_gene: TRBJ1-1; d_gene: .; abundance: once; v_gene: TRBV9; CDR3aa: CASSADKSEAFF; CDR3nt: TGTGCCAGCAGTGCTGATAAGTCTGAAGCTTTCTTT
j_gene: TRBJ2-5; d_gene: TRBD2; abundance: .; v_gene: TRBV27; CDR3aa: CASSPNIAGVGETQYF; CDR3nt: TGTGCCAGCAGTCCCAATATAGCGGGAGTGGGAGAGACCCAGTACTTC
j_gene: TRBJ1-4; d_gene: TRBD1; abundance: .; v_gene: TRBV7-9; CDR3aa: CASSPGQGGTNEKLFF; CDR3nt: TGTGCCAGCAGCCCCGGACAGGGGGGCACTAATGAAAAACTGTTTTTT
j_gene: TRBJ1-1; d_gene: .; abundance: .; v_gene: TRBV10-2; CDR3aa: CASTLTGNTEAFF; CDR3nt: TGCGCCAGCACCCTGACGGGGAACACTGAAGCTTTCTTT
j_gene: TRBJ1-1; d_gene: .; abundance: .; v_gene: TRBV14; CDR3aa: CASSQDLRNTEAFF; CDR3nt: TGTGCCAGCAGCCAAGATCTCCGGAACACTGAAGCTTTCTTT
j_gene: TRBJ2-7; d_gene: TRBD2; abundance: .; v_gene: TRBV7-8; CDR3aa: CASSFLGGSYEQYF; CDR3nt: TGTGCCAGCAGCTTCCTGGGGGGGTCCTACGAGCAGTACTTC
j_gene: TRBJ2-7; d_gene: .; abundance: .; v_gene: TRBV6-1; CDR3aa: CASSGEFLYLGEQYF; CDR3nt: TGTGCCAGCAGTGGAGAGTTCCTATACTTGGGGGAGCAGTACTTC
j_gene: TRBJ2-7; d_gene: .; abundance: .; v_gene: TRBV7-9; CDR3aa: CASSLETSHGREQYF; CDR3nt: TGTGCCAGCAGCTTAGAAACAAGTCACGGCCGCGAGCAGTACTTC
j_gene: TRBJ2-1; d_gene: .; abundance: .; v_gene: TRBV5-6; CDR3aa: CASSLAQYDHEQFF; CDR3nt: TGTGCCAGCAGCTTGGCCCAATATGACCATGAGCAGTTCTTC
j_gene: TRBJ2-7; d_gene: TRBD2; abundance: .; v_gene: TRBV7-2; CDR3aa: CASSLGPVSLGLASYEQYF; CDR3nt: TGTGCCAGCAGCTTAGGGCCGGTTAGCTTGGGACTAGCCTCCTACGAGCAGTACTTC
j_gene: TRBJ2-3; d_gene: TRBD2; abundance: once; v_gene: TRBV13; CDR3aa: CASSTSLAGVADTQYF; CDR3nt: TGTGCCAGCAGCACCTCCCTAGCGGGAGTCGCAGATACGCAGTATTTT
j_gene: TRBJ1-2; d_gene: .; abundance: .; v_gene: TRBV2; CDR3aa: CASRTGIGYTF; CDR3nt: TGTGCCAGCAGAACAGGGATTGGCTACACCTTC
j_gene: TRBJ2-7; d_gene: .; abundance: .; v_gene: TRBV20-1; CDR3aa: CSAREHYEQYF; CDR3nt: TGCAGTGCTAGAGAGCACTACGAGCAGTACTTC
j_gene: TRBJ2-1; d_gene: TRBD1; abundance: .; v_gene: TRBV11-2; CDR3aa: CASSFPGQYNEQFF; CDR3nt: TGTGCCAGCAGCTTCCCGGGACAGTACAATGAGCAGTTCTTC
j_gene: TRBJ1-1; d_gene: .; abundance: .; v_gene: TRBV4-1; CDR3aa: CASSQGGSEAFF; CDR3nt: TGCGCCAGCAGCCAAGGGGGATCTGAAGCTTTCTTT
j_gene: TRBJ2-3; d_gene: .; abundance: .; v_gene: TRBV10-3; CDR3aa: CAISESVQRTHNDTQYF; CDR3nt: TGTGCCATCAGTGAGTCGGTCCAGCGGACACACAACGATACGCAGTATTTT
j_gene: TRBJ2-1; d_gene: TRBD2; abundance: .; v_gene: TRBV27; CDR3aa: CASSYTSGRTYNEQFF; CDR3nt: TGTGCCAGCAGCTACACTAGCGGGAGAACCTACAATGAGCAGTTCTTC
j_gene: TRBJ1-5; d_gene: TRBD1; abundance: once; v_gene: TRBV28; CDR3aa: CASSPLHVQGDSNQPQHF; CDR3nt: TGTGCCAGCAGCCCCTTACATGTACAGGGGGATAGCAATCAGCCCCAGCATTTT
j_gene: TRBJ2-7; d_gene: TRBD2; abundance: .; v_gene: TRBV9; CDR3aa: CASSPGTSGMPYEQYF; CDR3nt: TGTGCCAGCAGCCCGGGGACTAGCGGGATGCCCTACGAGCAGTACTTC
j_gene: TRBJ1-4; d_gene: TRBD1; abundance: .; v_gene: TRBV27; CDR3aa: CASRYLPGTGSEKLFF; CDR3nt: TGTGCCAGCAGATACCTGCCCGGGACAGGGAGCGAAAAACTGTTTTTT
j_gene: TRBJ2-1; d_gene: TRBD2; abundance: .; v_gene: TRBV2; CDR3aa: CASSETSSSYNEQFF; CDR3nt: TGTGCCAGCAGTGAGACTAGCTCCTCCTACAATGAGCAGTTCTTC
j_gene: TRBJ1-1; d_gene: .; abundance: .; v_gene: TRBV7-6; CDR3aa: CASSLENMNTEAFF; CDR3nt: TGTGCCAGCAGCTTAGAAAACATGAACACTGAAGCTTTCTTT